Listed below are T cell receptor beta chains from one sample, sequenced in a study of blood T cells in healthy people across ages. Via MiXCR, TCRdb re-called the 5' RACE reads, giving one row per CDR3 protein. The table shows some 1.4 million distinct CDR3 sequences, with approximately 38% occurring only once. The material sequenced was blood. Receptors originate from a woman between 18 and 29 years old in good health. The CDR3 runs from the conserved cysteine through the conserved F or W. The D gene is left open where the match is weak. Where a row states a size, it is once, few, many or the class of an expanded clone; other rows omit it.

d_call,j_call,v_call,clone_size,cdr3_nt,cdr3_aa
NA,TRBJ2-3,TRBV14,few,TGTGCCAGCAGCCAAGTCGGGACAAGCACAGATACGCAGTATTTT,CASSQVGTSTDTQYF
TRBD2,TRBJ2-7,TRBV9,NA,TGTGCCAGCGGGAGGGCAGGTTTGAACGAGCAGTACTTC,CASGRAGLNEQYF
NA,TRBJ2-1,TRBV6-6,NA,TGTGCCAGCAGTTACTCCGGACTTCCGTACAATGAGCAGTTCTTC,CASSYSGLPYNEQFF
NA,TRBJ2-7,TRBV28,NA,TGTGCCAGCAGTCGACCCTTCTTACGTCCCGGGACATCTACGTACGAGCAGTACTTC,CASSRPFLRPGTSTYEQYF
TRBD2,TRBJ2-5,TRBV15,NA,TGTGCCACCAGCAGACCTGGAAAGACTAGCGGGACCTCGGAGACCCAGTACTTC,CATSRPGKTSGTSETQYF
NA,TRBJ2-5,TRBV20-1,NA,TGCAGTGCGCTGATGGCGGCAGAAAGGACCCAGTACTTC,CSALMAAERTQYF
NA,TRBJ2-5,TRBV10-2,few,TGCGCCACTGCACACGAGTTCAAGACCCAGTACTTC,CATAHEFKTQYF
TRBD1,TRBJ2-1,TRBV27,NA,TGTGCCAGCAGCCACAGGGGTTTTGATGAGCAGTTCTTC,CASSHRGFDEQFF
NA,TRBJ2-1,TRBV29-1,few,TGCAGCGTTGAGGAGCGGGCTAGCTCCTACAATGAGCAGTTCTTC,CSVEERASSYNEQFF
NA,TRBJ2-3,TRBV7-6,many,TGTGCCTCCAGTGCCCTTAGCACAGATACGCAGTATTTT,CASSALSTDTQYF
TRBD1,TRBJ2-3,TRBV15,NA,TGTGCCACCAGCACCCCGACAGGGGGTTTCACAGATACGCAGTATTTT,CATSTPTGGFTDTQYF
NA,TRBJ1-1,TRBV9,NA,TGTGCCAGCAGCGTATCCAGAAGTAGGAACACTGAAGCTTTCTTT,CASSVSRSRNTEAFF
NA,TRBJ2-7,TRBV20-1,NA,TGCAGTGCTAGAGATCAATCCCCCAGCCAACCCTACGAGCAGTACTTC,CSARDQSPSQPYEQYF
TRBD2,TRBJ2-3,TRBV20-1,NA,TGCAGTGCTAGGACTAGCGGGAAAGTAGATACGCAGTATTTT,CSARTSGKVDTQYF
NA,TRBJ2-3,TRBV7-8,NA,TGTGCCAGCAGCCACGCTGGGCGAGGCACAGATACGCAGTATTTT,CASSHAGRGTDTQYF
NA,TRBJ1-2,TRBV30,once,TGTGCCTGGAGTGTAACACGGATTCGGGGTGGCTACACCTTC,CAWSVTRIRGGYTF
NA,TRBJ1-1,TRBV29-1,few,TGCAGCGGCGGAAGGGGGAACACTGAAGCTTTCTTT,CSGGRGNTEAFF
TRBD1,TRBJ2-3,TRBV5-1,NA,TGCGCCAGCAGCCCGGGACAGCCCGGGGATGCGCAGTATTTT,CASSPGQPGDAQYF
NA,TRBJ1-3,TRBV5-1,NA,TGCGCCAGCAGCGTGGGACAAAACTCTGGAAACACCATATATTTT,CASSVGQNSGNTIYF
NA,TRBJ2-7,TRBV6-5,NA,TGTGCCGCCACAGCGCAGGGATCCTACGAGCAGTACTTC,CAATAQGSYEQYF
NA,TRBJ2-7,TRBV6-2/TRBV6-3,few,TGTGCCGGTTCACCGTGGGGGCACCGCTACGAGCAGTACTTC,CAGSPWGHRYEQYF
NA,TRBJ2-1,TRBV27,NA,TGTGCCAGCAGTTTAAGTGGGTCGACCAACAATGAGCAGTTCTTC,CASSLSGSTNNEQFF
NA,TRBJ2-5,TRBV25-1,NA,TGTGCCAGCAGTGTCTCCGGGAGCGGACAAGAGACCCAGTACTTC,CASSVSGSGQETQYF
TRBD1,TRBJ2-1,TRBV7-9,few,TGTGCCAGTAAGGAGACAGGGGCCTACAATGAGCAGTTCTTC,CASKETGAYNEQFF
TRBD2,TRBJ2-7,TRBV28,NA,TGTGCCAGCAGCGGGGGGGGACCAAGACCTACAGAGCAGTACTTC,CASSGGGPRPTEQYF
NA,TRBJ2-7,TRBV12-3/TRBV12-4,few,TGTGCCAGCAGCTCATTAGACTCTTCCTACAATGAGCAGTACTTC,CASSSLDSSYNEQYF
NA,TRBJ1-1,TRBV6-1,few,TGTGCCAGCAGGACGGACGGGAACACTGAAGCTTTCTTT,CASRTDGNTEAFF
NA,TRBJ2-7,TRBV12-3/TRBV12-4,NA,TGTGCCAGCAGCACTATGGCGGCCCCAGGGACCTCCTACGAGCAGTACTTC,CASSTMAAPGTSYEQYF
NA,TRBJ2-4,TRBV21-1,NA,TGTGCCAGCAGCAAAGATTCCAAAACGGGGCAGTACTTC,CASSKDSKTGQYF
NA,TRBJ2-7,TRBV7-2,few,TGTGCCAGCAGCTTAGAAGACAGTTACGAGCAGTACTTC,CASSLEDSYEQYF
TRBD1,TRBJ2-7,TRBV24-1,few,TGTGCCACCAGTGAAGGGGACAGCCGAACCTACGAGCAGTACTTC,CATSEGDSRTYEQYF
NA,TRBJ2-7,TRBV5-1,few,TGCGCCAGCAGCTTTACTGATCCCTACGAGCAGTACTTC,CASSFTDPYEQYF
TRBD2,TRBJ2-3,TRBV12-3/TRBV12-4,NA,TGTGCCAGCAGTTCCGGGACTAGCTATACGCAGTATTTT,CASSSGTSYTQYF
TRBD2,TRBJ2-5,TRBV4-1,few,TGCGCCAGCAGCCAAGAAGTCGGTAGCGGGGGGGCAGGGGGTACCCAGTACTTC,CASSQEVGSGGAGGTQYF
TRBD1,TRBJ2-5,TRBV6-1,NA,TGTGCCAGCAGTGAAAGCGTGGGGACAGAAGAGACCCAGTACTTC,CASSESVGTEETQYF
TRBD2,TRBJ2-1,TRBV5-1,NA,TGCGCCAGCAGCTACGGGGGAGGGCCCTACAATGAGCAGTTCTTC,CASSYGGGPYNEQFF
NA,TRBJ2-4,TRBV28,NA,TGTGCCAGCAGTTTATCGAAAAACATTCAGTACTTC,CASSLSKNIQYF
NA,TRBJ2-1,TRBV3-1,NA,TGTGCCAGCAGTCCCACTCCACTCTACAATGAGCAGTTCTTC,CASSPTPLYNEQFF
TRBD2,TRBJ2-1,TRBV2,NA,TGTGCCACGCTCTTAAGCGGGGTCCCCTACAATGAGCAGTTCTTC,CATLLSGVPYNEQFF
NA,TRBJ2-7,TRBV6-5,NA,TGTGCCAGCAGTTACTCTAGCGCGGGCTACAATGAGCAGTACTTC,CASSYSSAGYNEQYF
TRBD1,TRBJ1-6,TRBV6-5,NA,TGTGCCAGCAGAAAGACGGGACAGGATAATTCACCCCTCCACTTT,CASRKTGQDNSPLHF
NA,TRBJ1-2,TRBV5-5,NA,TGTGCCAACAGCTTTGACACCTATGGCTACACCTTC,CANSFDTYGYTF
NA,TRBJ1-1,TRBV12-3/TRBV12-4,NA,TGTGCCAGCAGTTTAACGGTCGAGATCACTGAAGCTTTCTTT,CASSLTVEITEAFF
TRBD1,TRBJ2-1,TRBV28,few,TGTGCCAGCAGTCCAGGCGGGACAGGGGTCTACAATGAGCAGTTCTTC,CASSPGGTGVYNEQFF
NA,TRBJ2-3,TRBV28,NA,TGTGCCAGCAGTTCGGGACGGCGAGATACGCAGTATTTT,CASSSGRRDTQYF
TRBD2,TRBJ2-5,TRBV29-1,NA,TGCAGCGTTGGAATCGGGGGGGTTGAGCAGTACTTC,CSVGIGGVEQYF
NA,TRBJ1-1,TRBV6-6,few,TGTGCCCGCAGGTGGCTCCCTCCTGCAGCTTTCTTT,CARRWLPPAAFF
NA,TRBJ2-3,TRBV30,NA,TGTGCCTGGAGGGGGACCTTTAGCACAGATACGCAGTATTTT,CAWRGTFSTDTQYF
TRBD2,TRBJ2-7,TRBV4-1,NA,TGCGCCAGCAGTCGGACTAGCGGACTCTACAATGAGCAGTACTTC,CASSRTSGLYNEQYF
NA,TRBJ2-7,TRBV25-1,few,TGTGCCAGCAGTGAAGGTGCGCGGGACAGCTCCTACGAGCAGTACTTC,CASSEGARDSSYEQYF
TRBD2,TRBJ2-1,TRBV6-6,NA,TGTGCCAGCAGTTACACCACGGGGACTAGCGGGTCTGAGCAGTTCTTC,CASSYTTGTSGSEQFF
TRBD1,TRBJ2-7,TRBV20-1,NA,TGCAGTGCTAGAGTTAGGGACAGCAGATGGGACGAGCAGTACTTC,CSARVRDSRWDEQYF
NA,TRBJ2-1,TRBV12-3/TRBV12-4,NA,TGTGCCAGCAGTTTACCACCCGGGTTAGTGTTCTTC,CASSLPPGLVFF
NA,TRBJ1-1,TRBV6-2/TRBV6-3,few,TGTGCCAGCAGTTACGCTCAGGGGCGAACTTTCTTT,CASSYAQGRTFF
NA,TRBJ2-7,TRBV30,few,TGTGCCTGGAGTGGCTCGTATAGGGAGCAGTACTTC,CAWSGSYREQYF
NA,TRBJ2-3,TRBV6-5,few,TGTGCCAGCCGGCAAGGTCTCGATACGCAGTATTTT,CASRQGLDTQYF
NA,TRBJ2-4,TRBV5-5,few,TGTGCCAGCAGCTTAAACGGAGTCCCATCAGACATTCAGTACTTC,CASSLNGVPSDIQYF
NA,TRBJ2-5,TRBV12-3/TRBV12-4,few,TGTGCCAGCAGTTTATCCCCCCGACTAGGGCCTAAAGAGACCCAGTACTTC,CASSLSPRLGPKETQYF